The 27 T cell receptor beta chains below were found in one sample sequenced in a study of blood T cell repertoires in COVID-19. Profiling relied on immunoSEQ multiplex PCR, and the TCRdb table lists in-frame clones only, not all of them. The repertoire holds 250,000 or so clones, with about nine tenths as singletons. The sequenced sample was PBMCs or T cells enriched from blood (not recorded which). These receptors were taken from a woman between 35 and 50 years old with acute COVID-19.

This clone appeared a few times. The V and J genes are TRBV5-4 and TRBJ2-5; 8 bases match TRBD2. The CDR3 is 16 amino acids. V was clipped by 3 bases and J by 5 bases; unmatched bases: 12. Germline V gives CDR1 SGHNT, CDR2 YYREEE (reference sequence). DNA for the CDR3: TGTGCCAGCAGCTCTGTTAGCGGGATGGGGCGGGAGACCCAGTACTTC. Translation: CASSSVSGMGRETQYF.

The CDR3 loop reads CASRRGQGNYGYTF. CDR3 nucleotides: TGTGCCAGCAGGCGTGGACAGGGGAACTATGGCTACACCTTC. The V call is TRBV5-4, the J call TRBJ1-2; 9 nucleotides agree with TRBD1. CDR3 length: 14 amino acids. V dropped 5 bases and J dropped 2; count of bases not matched to a gene: 4. The germline V gene has CDR1 SGHNT and CDR2 YYREEE (reference sequence).

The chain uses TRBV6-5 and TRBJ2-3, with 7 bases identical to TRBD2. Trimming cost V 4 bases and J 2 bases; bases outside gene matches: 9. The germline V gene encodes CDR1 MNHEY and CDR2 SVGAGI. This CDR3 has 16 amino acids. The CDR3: CASSSPRAGFTDTQYF. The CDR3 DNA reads TGTGCCAGCAGTTCGCCGAGAGCGGGGTTCACAGATACGCAGTATTTT.

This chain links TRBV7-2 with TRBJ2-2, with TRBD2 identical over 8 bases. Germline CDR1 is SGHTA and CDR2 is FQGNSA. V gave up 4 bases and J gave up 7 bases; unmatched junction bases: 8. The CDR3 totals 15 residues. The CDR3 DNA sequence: TGTGCCAGCAGCTCCGGGACTAGGTCCGGCGGGGAGCTGTTTTTT. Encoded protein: CASSSGTRSGGELFF.

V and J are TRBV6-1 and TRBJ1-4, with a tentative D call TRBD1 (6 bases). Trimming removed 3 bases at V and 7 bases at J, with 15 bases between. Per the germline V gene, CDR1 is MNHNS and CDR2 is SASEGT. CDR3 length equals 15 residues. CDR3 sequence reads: CASSENRALGEKLFF. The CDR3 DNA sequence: TGTGCCAGCAGTGAGAACAGGGCGCTTGGTGAAAAACTGTTTTTT.

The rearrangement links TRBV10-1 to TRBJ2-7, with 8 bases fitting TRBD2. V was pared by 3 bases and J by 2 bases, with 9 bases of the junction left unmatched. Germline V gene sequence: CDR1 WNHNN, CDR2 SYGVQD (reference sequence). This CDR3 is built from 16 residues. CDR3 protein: CASSELAVRCAYEQYV. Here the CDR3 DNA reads TGCGCCAGCAGTGAACTAGCGGTCCGTTGCGCCTACGAGCAGTACGTC.

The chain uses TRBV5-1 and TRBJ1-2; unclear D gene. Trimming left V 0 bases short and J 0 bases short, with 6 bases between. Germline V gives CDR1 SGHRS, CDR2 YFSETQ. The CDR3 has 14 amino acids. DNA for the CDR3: TGCGCCAGCAGCTTGGACGGAGCTAACTATGGCTACACCTTC. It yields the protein CASSLDGANYGYTF.

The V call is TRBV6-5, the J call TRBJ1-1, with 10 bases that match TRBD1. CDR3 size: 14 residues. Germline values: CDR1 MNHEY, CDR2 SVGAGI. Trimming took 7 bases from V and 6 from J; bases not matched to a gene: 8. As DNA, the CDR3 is TGTGCCAGCATCCGGACAGGGGGAAATTCTGAAGCTTTCTTT. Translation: CASIRTGGNSEAFF.

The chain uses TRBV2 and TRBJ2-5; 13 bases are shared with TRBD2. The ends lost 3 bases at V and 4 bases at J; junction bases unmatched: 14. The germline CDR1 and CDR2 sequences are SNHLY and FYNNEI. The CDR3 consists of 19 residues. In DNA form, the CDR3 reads TGTGCCAGCAGTGACCCCAGGGGTACTAGCGGGGGGGATGGAGAGACCCAGTACTTC. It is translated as CASSDPRGTSGGDGETQYF.

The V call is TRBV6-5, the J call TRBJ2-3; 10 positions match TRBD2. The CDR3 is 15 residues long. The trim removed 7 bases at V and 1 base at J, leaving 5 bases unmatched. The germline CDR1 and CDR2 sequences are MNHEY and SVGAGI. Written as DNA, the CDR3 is TGTGCCAGCACCCTCGGACTAGCGGGCACAGATACGCAGTATTTT. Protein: CASTLGLAGTDTQYF.

The CDR3 loop reads CASSPSDSFLSYEQYV. DNA for the CDR3: TGCGCCAGCAGCCCTTCAGACAGCTTCCTCTCCTACGAGCAGTACGTC. This chain links TRBV5-1 with TRBJ2-7; D is possibly TRBD1 (5 bases). The germline V gene encodes CDR1 SGHRS and CDR2 YFSETQ. The CDR3 runs to 16 residues. The V end was cut by 4 bases, the J end by 0 bases, with 17 bases between.

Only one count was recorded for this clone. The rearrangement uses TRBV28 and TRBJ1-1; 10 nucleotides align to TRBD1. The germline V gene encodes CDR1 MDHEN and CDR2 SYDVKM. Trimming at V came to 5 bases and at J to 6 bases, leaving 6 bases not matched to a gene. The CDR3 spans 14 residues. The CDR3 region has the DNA TGTGCCAGCAGTCCCGGGACAGGGGTACCTGAAGCTTTCTTT. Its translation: CASSPGTGVPEAFF.

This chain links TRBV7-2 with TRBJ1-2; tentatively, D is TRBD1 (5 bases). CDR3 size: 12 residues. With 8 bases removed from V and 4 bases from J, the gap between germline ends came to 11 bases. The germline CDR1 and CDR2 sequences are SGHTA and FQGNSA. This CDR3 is CASANRIYGYTF. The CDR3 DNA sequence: TGTGCCAGCGCTAACAGGATCTATGGCTACACCTTC. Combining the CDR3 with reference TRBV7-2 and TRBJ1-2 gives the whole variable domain GAGVSQSPSNKVTEKGKDVELRCDPISGHTALYWYRQSLGQGLEFLIYFQGNSAPDKSGLPSDRFSAERTGGSVSTLTIQRTQQEDSAVYLCASANRIYGYTFGSGTRLTVV.

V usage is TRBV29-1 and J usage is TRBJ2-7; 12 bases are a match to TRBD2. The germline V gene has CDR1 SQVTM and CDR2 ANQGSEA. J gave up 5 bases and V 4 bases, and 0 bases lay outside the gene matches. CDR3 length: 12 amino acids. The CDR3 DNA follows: TGCAGCGTTGGACTAGCGGGAGACGAGCAGTACGTC. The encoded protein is CSVGLAGDEQYV.

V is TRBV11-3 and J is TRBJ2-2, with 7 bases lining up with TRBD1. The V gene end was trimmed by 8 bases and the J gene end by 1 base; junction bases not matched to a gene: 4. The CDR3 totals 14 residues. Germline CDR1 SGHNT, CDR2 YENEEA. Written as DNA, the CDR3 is TGTGCCAGCTCCTGGACAGGGAACACCGGGGAGCTGTTTTTT. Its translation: CASSWTGNTGELFF.

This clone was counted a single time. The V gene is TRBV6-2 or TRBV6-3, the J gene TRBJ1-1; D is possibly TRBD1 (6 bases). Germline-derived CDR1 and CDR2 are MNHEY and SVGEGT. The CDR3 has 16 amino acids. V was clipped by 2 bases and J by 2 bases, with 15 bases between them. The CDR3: CASSYPSGQLNTEAFF. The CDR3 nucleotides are TGTGCCAGCAGTTACCCATCCGGACAGCTTAACACTGAAGCTTTCTTT.

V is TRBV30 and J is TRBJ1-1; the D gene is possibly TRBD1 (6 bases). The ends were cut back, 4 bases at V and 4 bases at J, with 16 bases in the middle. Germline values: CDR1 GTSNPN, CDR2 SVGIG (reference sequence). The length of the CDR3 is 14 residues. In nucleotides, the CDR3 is TGTGCCTGGAAGTTTGCAGGGGTCCCCACTGAAGCTTTCTTT. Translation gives CAWKFAGVPTEAFF.

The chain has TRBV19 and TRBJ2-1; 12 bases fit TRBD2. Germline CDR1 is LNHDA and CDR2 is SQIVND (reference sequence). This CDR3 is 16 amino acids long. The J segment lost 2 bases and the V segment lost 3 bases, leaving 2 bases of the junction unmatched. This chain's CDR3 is CASSMGLAGPYNEQFF. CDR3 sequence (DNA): TGTGCCAGTAGTATGGGACTAGCGGGTCCCTACAATGAGCAGTTCTTC.

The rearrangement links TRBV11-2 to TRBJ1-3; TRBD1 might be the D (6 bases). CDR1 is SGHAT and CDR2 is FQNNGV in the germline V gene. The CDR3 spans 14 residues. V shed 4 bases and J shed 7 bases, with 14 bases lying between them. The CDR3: CASSYGRGGNTIYF. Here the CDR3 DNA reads TGTGCCAGCAGCTATGGCAGGGGCGGGAACACCATATATTTT. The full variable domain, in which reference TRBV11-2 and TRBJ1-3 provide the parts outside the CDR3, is EAGVAQSPRYKIIEKRQSVAFWCNPISGHATLYWYQQILGQGPKLLIQFQNNGVVDDSQLPKDRFSAERLKGVDSTLKIQPAKLEDSAVYLCASSYGRGGNTIYFGEGSWLTVV.

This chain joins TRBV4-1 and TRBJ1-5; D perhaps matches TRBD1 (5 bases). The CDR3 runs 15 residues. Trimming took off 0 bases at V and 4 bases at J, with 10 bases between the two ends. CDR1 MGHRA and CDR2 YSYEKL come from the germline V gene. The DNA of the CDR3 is TGCGCCAGCAGCCAAGATAGCAGGGCTAATCAGCCCCAGCATTTT. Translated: CASSQDSRANQPQHF.

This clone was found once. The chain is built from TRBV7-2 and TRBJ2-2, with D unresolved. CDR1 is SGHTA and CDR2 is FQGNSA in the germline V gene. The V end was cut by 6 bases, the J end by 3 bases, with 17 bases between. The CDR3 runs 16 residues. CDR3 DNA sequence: TGTGCCAGCAGTCCCCCCCCAGGCTGGGACACCGGGGAGCTGTTTTTT. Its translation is CASSPPPGWDTGELFF.

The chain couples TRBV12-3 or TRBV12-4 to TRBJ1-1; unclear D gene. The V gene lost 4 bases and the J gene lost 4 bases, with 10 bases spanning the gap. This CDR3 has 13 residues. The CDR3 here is CASSSHLSTEAFF. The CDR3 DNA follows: TGTGCCAGCAGTTCCCACCTGAGCACTGAAGCTTTCTTT.

The CDR3 reads CATSDGKLAGEDTDTQYF. Here the CDR3 DNA reads TGTGCCACCAGTGATGGTAAACTAGCGGGAGAGGACACAGATACGCAGTATTTT. The genes are TRBV24-1 and TRBJ2-3; 11 nucleotides agree with TRBD2. The germline CDR1 and CDR2 sequences are KGHDR and SFDVKD. V gave up 3 bases and J gave up 2 bases; unmatched junction bases: 9. The CDR3 runs 18 residues.

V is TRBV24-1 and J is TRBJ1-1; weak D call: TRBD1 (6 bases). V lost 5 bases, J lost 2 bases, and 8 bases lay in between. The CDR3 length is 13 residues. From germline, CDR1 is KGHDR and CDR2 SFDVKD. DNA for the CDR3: TGTGCCACCAGTGTACAGGGAAACACTGAAGCTTTCTTT. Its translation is CATSVQGNTEAFF.

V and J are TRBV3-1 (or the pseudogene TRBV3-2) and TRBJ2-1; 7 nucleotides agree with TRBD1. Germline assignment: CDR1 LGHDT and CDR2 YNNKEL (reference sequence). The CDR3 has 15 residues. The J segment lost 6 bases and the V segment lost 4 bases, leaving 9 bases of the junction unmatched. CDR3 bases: TGTGCCAGCAGCCTGACAGGGTCCCTCGGCAATGAGCAGTTCTTC. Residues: CASSLTGSLGNEQFF.

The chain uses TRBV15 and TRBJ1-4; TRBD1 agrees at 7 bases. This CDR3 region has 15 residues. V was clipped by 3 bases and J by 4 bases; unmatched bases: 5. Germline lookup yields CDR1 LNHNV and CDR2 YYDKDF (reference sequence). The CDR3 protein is CATSRAGTVNEKLFF. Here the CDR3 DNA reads TGTGCCACCAGCAGGGCCGGGACAGTTAATGAAAAACTGTTTTTT.

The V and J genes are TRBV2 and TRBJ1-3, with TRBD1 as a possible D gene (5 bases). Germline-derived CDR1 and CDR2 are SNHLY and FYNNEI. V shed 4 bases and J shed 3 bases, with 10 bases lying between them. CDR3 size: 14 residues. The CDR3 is CASSGPGGGNTIYF. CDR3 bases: TGTGCCAGCAGTGGCCCCGGGGGTGGAAACACCATATATTTT.